Detailed here is one T cell receptor (beta chain). Its specificity is not known. Here immunoSEQ multiplex PCR was the method, and the copy in TCRdb shows in-frame clones only, minus some. The table shows hundreds of thousands of clones, with approximately 79% occurring only once. The data are from a study of shared clonotypes between healthy human individuals. Study-level results: Clonotypes shared by all four donors outscored non-shared clonotypes in generation probability. Across a handful of donors, naive CD4 shared roughly 5%, naive CD8 3% to 3.5%, memory CD4 over 2%, memory CD8 about 0.4%.

The V gene's germline CDR1 is MNHEY and CDR2 SVGAGI. This CDR3 has 14 residues. The ends were cut back, 2 bases at V and 0 bases at J, with 8 bases in the middle. Input material: memory CD4+ T cells sorted from blood. Sample subset: CD45RA-negative fraction. This clonotype was sampled from a woman aged 25 to 45 in good health. This chain links TRBV6-5 with TRBJ2-7, with D perhaps TRBD1 (5 bases). The CDR3, as DNA: TGTGCCAGCAGTTACGGCAGGGACTCCTACGAGCAGTACTTC. This sequence encodes CASSYGRDSYEQYF.